Each of the 18 T cell receptor beta chains below was sequenced from the same sample in a study of cytomegalovirus exposure and HLA in healthy donors. Profiling relied on immunoSEQ multiplex PCR, and the TCRdb table lists in-frame clones only, not all of them. The sample contains 100,000 or so clones, roughly 84% of which appear only once. Input material: PBMCs. These receptors were collected from a man younger than 30 in good health and CMV-seropositive.

The chain employs TRBV5-1 and TRBJ2-1, with TRBD2 identical over 14 bases. This CDR3 contains 18 residues. V was clipped by 3 bases and J by 5 bases; unmatched bases: 10. The V gene's germline CDR1 is SGHRS and CDR2 YFSETQ. CDR3 region: CASSSGLAGGLGNNEQFF. The CDR3 DNA reads as TGCGCCAGCAGCTCAGGACTAGCGGGGGGCCTGGGGAACAATGAGCAGTTCTTC.

This clone came up once. Relative to the germline gene, one junction end is altered; a read error may explain this. The rearrangement uses TRBV7-2 and TRBJ1-4; D is ambiguous. Germline CDR1 and CDR2: SGHTA and FQGNSA. This CDR3 is 13 amino acids long. The CDR3 DNA reads as TGTGCCAGCAGCGCCACGGGATGGTCCATAGCGATTTTT. As protein: CASSATGWSIAIF.

The chain uses TRBV7-2 and TRBJ2-2; weak D call: TRBD1 (6 bases). Between the trimmed V and J ends, which lost 3 bases and 5 bases, there was a span of 10 bases. CDR3 size: 14 residues. Germline values: CDR1 SGHTA, CDR2 FQGNSA. The CDR3 reads CASSFDRTTGELFF. The CDR3 DNA is TGTGCCAGCAGCTTTGACAGGACGACCGGGGAGCTGTTTTTT.

The V and J genes are TRBV28 and TRBJ1-2, with 10 bases that match TRBD1. This CDR3 spans 11 amino acids. Trimming removed 7 bases from V and 10 bases from J; junction bases left unmatched: 3. The germline V gene has CDR1 MDHEN and CDR2 SYDVKM. The CDR3 reads CASIGTGVYTF. DNA for the CDR3: TGTGCCAGCATTGGGACAGGGGTCTACACCTTC.

The V call is TRBV7-2, the J call TRBJ2-7; 12 bases are a match to TRBD1. The CDR3 has 16 amino acids. Germline CDR1 SGHTA, CDR2 FQGNSA. The trim removed 5 bases at V and 5 bases at J, leaving 10 bases unmatched. DNA for the CDR3: TGTGCCAGCAGCAGGAAAGACGGGACAGGGGGCGACGAGCAGTACTTC. Translating it yields CASSRKDGTGGDEQYF.

The V gene is TRBV5-4, the J gene TRBJ1-6; no reliable D call. The ends were cut back, 0 bases at V and 7 bases at J, with 8 bases in the middle. The germline V gene encodes CDR1 SGHNT and CDR2 YYREEE (reference sequence). CDR3 length: 14 residues. CDR3: CASSLDSLNSPLHF. As DNA, the CDR3 is TGTGCCAGCAGCTTGGACAGCTTGAATTCACCCCTCCACTTT.

This chain joins TRBV21-1 and TRBJ2-5; the table assigns TRBD2, which was not confirmed against the DNA. TRBV21-1 is noted as a pseudogene. The CDR3 length is 17 residues. CDR3: CASTLMGWRGGLKTQYF. The CDR3 nucleotides are TGTGCCAGCACCCTAATGGGTTGGCGGGGGGGCTTGAAGACCCAGTACTTC.

The chain employs TRBV11-2 and TRBJ2-1; maybe TRBD1 (7 bases). Germline V CDR1 and CDR2: SGHAT, FQNNGV. CDR3 length: 15 residues. Trimming cost V 5 bases and J 1 base, with 12 bases left between them. CDR3 nucleotides: TGTGCCAGCAGCCGCGGGACAGAGTCCTACAATGAGCAGTTCTTC. As protein: CASSRGTESYNEQFF.

This clone came up once. The gene calls are TRBV27 and TRBJ2-7; a weak D match, TRBD1 (6 bases). Germline V gives CDR1 MNHEY, CDR2 SMNVEV (reference sequence). This CDR3 is built from 12 residues. The V gene lost 5 bases and the J gene lost 3 bases, with 8 bases spanning the gap. This CDR3 reads CASSPQGYEQYF. The CDR3 coding sequence is TGTGCCAGCAGTCCACAGGGCTACGAGCAGTACTTC.

The chain has TRBV6-1 and TRBJ2-2; 7 positions agree with TRBD1. From germline, CDR1 is MNHNS and CDR2 SASEGT. This CDR3 has 18 residues. V was pared by 4 bases and J by 0 bases, with 11 bases of the junction left unmatched. DNA of the CDR3: TGTGCCAGCAGTGTATCAACACAGGGGTGGGCGAACACCGGGGAGCTGTTTTTT. Translating it yields CASSVSTQGWANTGELFF.

This chain joins TRBV19 and TRBJ2-3, with unresolved D. The germline gives CDR1 LNHDA, CDR2 SQIVND (reference sequence). This CDR3 has 14 amino acids. V lost 10 bases and J lost 0, with 14 bases in between. The CDR3 protein is CATKPLSSTDTQYF. DNA of the CDR3: TGTGCCACTAAACCCCTATCTAGCACAGATACGCAGTATTTT.

V gene TRBV28 combines with J gene TRBJ2-7; perhaps TRBD1 as D (6 bases). V was cut by 3 bases and J by 4 bases, with 10 bases left in between. This CDR3 region has 13 residues. CDR1 and CDR2 (germline): MDHEN, SYDVKM. CDR3 in DNA: TGTGCCAGCAGTTTCACACAGGGTTACGAGCAGTACTTC. Its protein is CASSFTQGYEQYF.

The V call is TRBV29-1, the J call TRBJ1-1, with 8 bases that match TRBD1. Germline-derived CDR1 and CDR2 are SQVTM and ANQGSEA. The V segment lost 3 bases and the J segment 3 bases; nucleotides outside the gene matches: 6. The CDR3 loop spans 14 amino acids. Written as DNA, the CDR3 is TGCAGCGTTGACTTGACAGGGGCGCACACTGAAGCTTTCTTT. Protein: CSVDLTGAHTEAFF.

V and J are TRBV19 and TRBJ2-1; 13 nucleotides agree with TRBD2. CDR3 length: 14 residues. The trim removed 4 bases at V and 15 bases at J, leaving 9 bases unmatched. Germline V CDR1 and CDR2: LNHDA, SQIVND (reference sequence). CDR3 bases: TGTGCCAGTAGTAGCGGGACTAGCGGGACAAAACGGTTCTTC. It translates to CASSSGTSGTKRFF.

The V and J genes are TRBV2 and TRBJ2-7; TRBD1 is a possible D gene (6 bases). This CDR3 is built from 12 residues. Germline V lookup: CDR1 SNHLY, CDR2 FYNNEI. V lost 7 bases and J 2 bases, leaving 9 bases between the germline ends. The CDR3 here is CASKGEPYEQYF. The CDR3 region has the DNA TGTGCCAGCAAGGGGGAACCCTACGAGCAGTACTTC.

The genes are TRBV7-2 and TRBJ1-1; 9 nucleotides match TRBD1. V was pared by 5 bases and J by 0 bases, with 4 bases of the junction left unmatched. Germline V CDR1 and CDR2: SGHTA, FQGNSA. This CDR3 has 15 residues. The CDR3 region is CASSLTGGLNTEAFF. Written as DNA, the CDR3 is TGTGCCAGCAGCCTGACAGGGGGTTTGAACACTGAAGCTTTCTTT.

The chain recombines TRBV7-2 with TRBJ1-2; 8 nucleotides line up with TRBD1. CDR1 is SGHTA, CDR2 FQGNSA, per germline. V gave up 2 bases and J gave up 4 bases; unmatched junction bases: 9. The CDR3 extends over 16 amino acids. The CDR3, as DNA: TGTGCCAGCAGCTTAAATGGCGGACAGGGCTCCTATGGCTACACCTTC. Protein sequence: CASSLNGGQGSYGYTF.

The chain combines TRBV19 with TRBJ2-7; 11 bases are a match to TRBD1. The J segment lost 3 bases and the V segment lost 6 bases, leaving 4 bases of the junction unmatched. The V gene's germline CDR1 is LNHDA and CDR2 SQIVND (reference sequence). The CDR3 runs 14 residues. DNA for the CDR3: TGTGCCAGTAGGCGGACAGGGGGCCTCTACGAGCAGTACTTC. Protein sequence: CASRRTGGLYEQYF. Variable domain in full (rest from reference TRBV19 and TRBJ2-7): DGGITQSPKYLFRKEGQNVTLSCEQNLNHDAMYWYRQDPGQGLRLIYYSQIVNDFQKGDIAEGYSVSREKKESFPLTVTSAQKNPTAFYLCASRRTGGLYEQYFGPGTRLTVT.